This T cell receptor beta chain derives from a study of technical replicates of blood from a few donors. The CDR3 spans 12 residues. CDR1 is MGHDK, CDR2 SYGVNS, per germline. V gave up 8 bases and J gave up 5 bases; unmatched junction bases: 2. The repertoire was sequenced with immunoSEQ multiplex PCR; TCRdb's copy has only in-frame clones and lacks some. The sample has 55,000 to 70,000 clones, nearly 90% seen once. The chain recombines TRBV25-1 with TRBJ2-2; 7 bases line up with TRBD1. The receptor's source is a human donor in good health. Some clones in this sample may be carry-over from other donors' samples. Source material: PBMCs. The CDR3 sequence: CASHRGTGELFF. The CDR3 bases are TGTGCCAGCCACAGGGGTACCGGGGAGCTGTTTTTT. The whole variable domain, filled in from reference TRBV25-1 and TRBJ2-2, reads EADIYQTPRYLVIGTGKKITLECSQTMGHDKMYWYQQDPGMELHLIHYSYGVNSTEKGDLSSESTVSRIRTEHFPLTLESARPSHTSQYLCASHRGTGELFFGEGSRLTVL.